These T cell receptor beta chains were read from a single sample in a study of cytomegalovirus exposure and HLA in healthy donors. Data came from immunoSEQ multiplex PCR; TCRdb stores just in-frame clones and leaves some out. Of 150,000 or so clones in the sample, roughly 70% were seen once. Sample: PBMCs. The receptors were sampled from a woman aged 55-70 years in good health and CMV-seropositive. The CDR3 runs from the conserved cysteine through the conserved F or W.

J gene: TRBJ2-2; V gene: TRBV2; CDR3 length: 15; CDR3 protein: CASSEEVGAGGELFF
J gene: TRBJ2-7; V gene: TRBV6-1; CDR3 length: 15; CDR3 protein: CASSEVTSGRYEQYF
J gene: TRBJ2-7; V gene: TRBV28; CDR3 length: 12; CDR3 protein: CATSGQTYEQYF
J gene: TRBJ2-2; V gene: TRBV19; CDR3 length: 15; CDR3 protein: CASAPGVPNTGELFF
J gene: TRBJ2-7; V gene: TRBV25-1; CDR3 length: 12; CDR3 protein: CASSGGQSVWYF
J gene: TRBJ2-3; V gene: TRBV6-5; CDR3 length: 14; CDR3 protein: CASSFIGGADTQYF
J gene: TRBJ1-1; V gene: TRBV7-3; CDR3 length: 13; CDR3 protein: CASSLNRGTEAFF
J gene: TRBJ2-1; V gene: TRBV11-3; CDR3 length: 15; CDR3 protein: CASSNPPGIGSEQFF
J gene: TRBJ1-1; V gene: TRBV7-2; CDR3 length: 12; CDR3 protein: CASSSGAGRAFF
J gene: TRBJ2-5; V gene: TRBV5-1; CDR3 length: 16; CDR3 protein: CASSFLGIGGKETQYF
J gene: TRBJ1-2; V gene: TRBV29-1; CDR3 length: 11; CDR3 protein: CSVVGEGGYTF
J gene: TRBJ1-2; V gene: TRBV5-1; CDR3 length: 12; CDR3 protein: CASSSDREGYTF
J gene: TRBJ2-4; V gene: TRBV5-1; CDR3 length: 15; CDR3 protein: CASSFPSGAKNIQYF
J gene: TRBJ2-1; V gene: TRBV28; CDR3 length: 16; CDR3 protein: CASSSLTSGSADEQFF
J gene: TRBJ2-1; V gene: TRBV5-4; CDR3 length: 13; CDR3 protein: CASSSHSGHEQFF
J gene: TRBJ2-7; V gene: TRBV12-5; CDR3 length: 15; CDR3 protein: CASGPQAGGAYEQYF
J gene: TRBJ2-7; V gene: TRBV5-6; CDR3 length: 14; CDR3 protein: CASSRSGSSYEQYF
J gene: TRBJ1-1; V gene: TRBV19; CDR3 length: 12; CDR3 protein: CASSLSAGEAFF
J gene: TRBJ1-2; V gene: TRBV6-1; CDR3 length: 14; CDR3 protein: CASINQEGAQSYTF
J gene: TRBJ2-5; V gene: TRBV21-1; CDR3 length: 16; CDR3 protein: CASSKRRTGEKETQYF
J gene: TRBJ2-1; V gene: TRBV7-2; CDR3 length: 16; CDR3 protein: CAGSLGVYRVGNEQFF
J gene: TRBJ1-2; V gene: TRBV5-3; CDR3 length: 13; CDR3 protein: CARSLGGNYGYTF
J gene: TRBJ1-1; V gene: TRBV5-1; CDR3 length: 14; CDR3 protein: CASSWETGYTEAFF
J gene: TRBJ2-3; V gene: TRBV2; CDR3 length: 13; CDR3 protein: CASSEVRADTQYF
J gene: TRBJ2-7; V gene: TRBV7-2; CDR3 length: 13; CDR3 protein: CASSPLTSYEQYF
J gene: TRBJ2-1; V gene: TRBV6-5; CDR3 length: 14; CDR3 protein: CASKGREGYNEQFF
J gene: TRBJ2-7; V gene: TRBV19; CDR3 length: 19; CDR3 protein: CASKKEAKTSGRGAYEQYF
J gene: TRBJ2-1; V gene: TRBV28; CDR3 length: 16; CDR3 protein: CASSSPGTGSYNEQFF
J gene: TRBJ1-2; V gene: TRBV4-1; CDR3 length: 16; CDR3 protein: CASSQEETVSTYGYTF
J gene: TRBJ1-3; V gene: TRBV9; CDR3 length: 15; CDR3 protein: CASSARSAQGNTIYF
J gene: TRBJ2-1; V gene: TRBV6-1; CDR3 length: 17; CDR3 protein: CASSVRSGLAGDNEQFF
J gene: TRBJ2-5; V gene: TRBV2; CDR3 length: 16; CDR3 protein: CASSGGGAGGKETQYF
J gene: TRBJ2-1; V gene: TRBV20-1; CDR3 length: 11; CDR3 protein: CSASRGGEQFF
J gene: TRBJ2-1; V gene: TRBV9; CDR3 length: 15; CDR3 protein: CASSVAGTGLREQFF
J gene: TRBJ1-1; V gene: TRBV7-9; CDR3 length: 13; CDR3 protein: CASSLAGGSEAFF
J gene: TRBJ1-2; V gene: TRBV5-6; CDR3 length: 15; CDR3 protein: CASSLVAGRSYGYTF
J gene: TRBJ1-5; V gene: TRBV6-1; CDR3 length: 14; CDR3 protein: CASSELRVNQPQHF
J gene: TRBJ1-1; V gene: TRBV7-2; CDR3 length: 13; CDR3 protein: CASSLGANTEAFF
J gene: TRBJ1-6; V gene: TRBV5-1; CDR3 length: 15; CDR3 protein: CASSLDDVRNSPLHF
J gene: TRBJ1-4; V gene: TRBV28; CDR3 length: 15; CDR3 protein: CASSTYRATNEKLFF
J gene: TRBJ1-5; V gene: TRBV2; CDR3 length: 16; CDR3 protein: CASSEGGTVSNQPQHF
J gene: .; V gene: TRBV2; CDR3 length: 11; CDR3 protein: CASSDSPEQYF
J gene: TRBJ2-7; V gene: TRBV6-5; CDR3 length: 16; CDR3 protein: CASSYLLASGSSEQYF
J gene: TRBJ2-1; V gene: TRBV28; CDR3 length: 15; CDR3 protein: CASSPWRGRDNEQFF
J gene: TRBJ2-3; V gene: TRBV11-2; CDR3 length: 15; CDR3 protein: CASSPRDYRTDTQYF
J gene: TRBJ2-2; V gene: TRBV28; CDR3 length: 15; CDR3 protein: CASSLLGRETGELFF
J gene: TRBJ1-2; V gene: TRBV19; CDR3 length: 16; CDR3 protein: CASSTRQGAENYGYTF
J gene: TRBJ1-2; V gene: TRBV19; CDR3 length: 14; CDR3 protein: CASSILGQDGGYTF
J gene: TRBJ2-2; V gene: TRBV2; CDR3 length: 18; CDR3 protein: CASSGGLAGEYDTGELFF
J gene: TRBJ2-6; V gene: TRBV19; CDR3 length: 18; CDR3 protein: CASSMESLGALRANVLTF